These 4 T cell receptor beta chains share one sample of origin, sequenced in a study of T cells after yellow fever vaccination. TCRdb called the 5' RACE reads again in MiXCR, with one record for every CDR3 protein. The data contain approximately 350,000 distinct CDR3 sequences, 11% of them singletons. The sequences come from PBMCs, collected on the day of the first yellow fever vaccination. The receptors come from a man aged 18 to 29 who received the YFV17D yellow fever vaccine.

This clonotype was seen a handful of times. This rearrangement joins TRBV2 to TRBJ1-2; 7 bases are a match to TRBD1. The germline CDR1 and CDR2 sequences are SNHLY and FYNNEI. The CDR3 runs to 14 residues. The V and J ends lost 10 bases and 1 base, in that order; junction bases with no gene match: 9. The CDR3 nucleotides read TGTGCCACCGGAGGCTGGGACAGTAACTATGGCTACACCTTC. It yields the protein CATGGWDSNYGYTF. Complete variable domain (other parts from reference TRBV2 and TRBJ1-2): EPEVTQTPSHQVTQMGQEVILRCVPISNHLYFYWYRQILGQKVEFLVSFYNNEISEKSEIFDDQFSVERPDGSNFTLKIRSTKLEDSAMYFCATGGWDSNYGYTFGSGTRLTVV.

There are a few counts of this clonotype. The J gene is TRBJ2-5, the V gene TRBV12-5, with 8 bases lining up with TRBD1. CDR1 and CDR2 from the germline V gene are LGHNT and FRNRAP. The trim removed 2 bases at V and 2 bases at J, leaving 4 bases unmatched. The CDR3 runs 15 residues. The CDR3 DNA sequence: TGTGCTAGTGGTTTGCCGCGACAGGGGCAAGAGACCCAGTACTTC. Its translation is CASGLPRQGQETQYF.

The chain links TRBV12-3 or TRBV12-4 to TRBJ2-2, with 8 bases that match TRBD1. This CDR3 comprises 13 residues. J lost 8 bases, V lost 6 bases, and 5 bases had no gene match. DNA for the CDR3: TGTGCCAGCAGCCAGGGGGCGGTGGGGGAGCTGTTTTTT. Protein product: CASSQGAVGELFF.

The chain carries TRBV3-1 and TRBJ2-5, with D possibly being TRBD1 or TRBD2 (5 bases each). The CDR3 totals 16 residues. The germline V gene has CDR1 LGHDT and CDR2 YNNKEL (reference sequence). V was clipped by 4 bases and J by 1 base, with 16 bases between them. In DNA form, the CDR3 reads TGTGCCAGCAGCCCCGGGTCCGACGGGACCCAAGAGACCCAGTACTTC. Translated: CASSPGSDGTQETQYF.